The rows below give T cell receptor beta chains drawn from one sample of a study of blood T cell repertoires in COVID-19. Profiling relied on immunoSEQ multiplex PCR, and the TCRdb table lists in-frame clones only, not all of them. The repertoire holds around 200,000 clones, with roughly 86% as singletons. Sequenced input: PBMCs or T cells enriched from blood (not recorded which). Every receptor here comes from a man aged 18 to 30 with acute COVID-19. Each CDR3 is given with its conserved first and last residue. D genes are given only for firm matches. Only part of the rows carry a size: once, few, many, or a class if the clone is expanded.

j_gene,abundance,d_gene,v_gene,CDR3nt,CDR3aa
TRBJ2-1,.,TRBD2,TRBV28,TGTGCCAGCAGCTGGGGACTAGCGGGGAACTACAATGAGCAGTTCTTC,CASSWGLAGNYNEQFF
TRBJ2-2,.,.,TRBV19,TGTGCCAGTAGTATTGGTCTAGCGACCGGGGAGCTGTTTTTT,CASSIGLATGELFF
TRBJ2-5,.,TRBD1,TRBV28,TGTGCCAGCAGCTACCGACAGGGGGGGGAGACCCAGTACTTC,CASSYRQGGETQYF
TRBJ1-2,few,TRBD1,TRBV29-1,TGCAGCGTTACAGGGGTTACGGACTATGGCTACACCTTC,CSVTGVTDYGYTF
TRBJ2-6,.,TRBD2,TRBV27,TGTGCCAGCAGTTTTTTACGGGAGGCTGGGGCCAACGTCCTGACTTTC,CASSFLREAGANVLTF
TRBJ2-6,.,.,TRBV7-8,TGTGCCAGCAGCTTAGCCCGGACATTACTTCGCTCTGGGGCCAACGTCCTGACTTTC,CASSLARTLLRSGANVLTF
TRBJ1-1,.,TRBD1,TRBV28,TGTGCCAGCAGCCAACGGACAGGGGATGAAGCTTTCTTT,CASSQRTGDEAFF
TRBJ2-3,.,.,TRBV7-9,TGTGCCAGCAGCCGTCAGTCATCTAGCACAGATACGCAGTATTTT,CASSRQSSSTDTQYF
TRBJ2-3,.,.,TRBV5-4,TGTGCCAGCAGCTTAGGGTTGGGGAGCCTACCCACAGATACGCAGTATTTT,CASSLGLGSLPTDTQYF
TRBJ2-6,.,TRBD1,TRBV6-1,TGTGCCAGCAGTGGTTACAGGGGGCGGTCTTCTGGGGCCAACGTCCTGACTTTC,CASSGYRGRSSGANVLTF
TRBJ1-5,once,TRBD1,TRBV5-1,TGCGCCAGCAGCCCCGGGACAGGGTACCAGCCCCAGCATTTT,CASSPGTGYQPQHF
TRBJ2-5,.,.,TRBV7-2,TGTGCCAGCAGCTGGCAGGGTGAGCGGGAAGAGACCCAGTACTTC,CASSWQGEREETQYF
TRBJ2-7,once,.,TRBV5-4,TGTGCCAGCAGCTTAGGAGCTTCGTACGAGCAGTACTTC,CASSLGASYEQYF
TRBJ1-2,few,.,TRBV4-1,TGCGCCAGCAGCCAGGGCGTACAGGGAAATAACTATGGCTACACCTTC,CASSQGVQGNNYGYTF
TRBJ2-6,few,.,TRBV28,TGTGCCAGCAGTTTCAGCAGGGCCGGGTTTGGGGCCAACGTCCTGACTTTC,CASSFSRAGFGANVLTF
TRBJ2-1,.,.,TRBV5-4,TGTGCCAGCCGGGAAAGCTCCTACAATGAGCAGTTCTTC,CASRESSYNEQFF
TRBJ2-1,.,TRBD2,TRBV28,TGTGCCAGCAGTCCCCCCCAGCGGGAGAGGAGGAATGAGCAGTTCTTC,CASSPPQRERRNEQFF
TRBJ1-2,.,.,TRBV6-2/TRBV6-3,TGTGCCAGCAGTTACCGGGGGATTGGTGACTATGGCTACACCTTC,CASSYRGIGDYGYTF
TRBJ2-4,.,.,TRBV6-6,TGTGCCAGCAGTTACGGAGCAGCCAAAAACATTCAGTACTTC,CASSYGAAKNIQYF
TRBJ1-2,.,.,TRBV27,TGTGCCAGCAGTTTACAGGGATCACAGGTCGATGGCTACACCTTC,CASSLQGSQVDGYTF
TRBJ2-3,.,TRBD2,TRBV29-1,TGCAGCGTTGTGGGGCTAGCGGGCGGGATCGTTAGCACAGATACGCAGTATTTT,CSVVGLAGGIVSTDTQYF
TRBJ1-2,few,.,TRBV5-1,TGCGCCAGCAGCTCTGACAGAAGCTATGGCTACACCTTC,CASSSDRSYGYTF
TRBJ2-7,.,.,TRBV15,TGTGCCACCAGCAGAGATCCGGGACGGGGGTACTACGAGCAGTACTTC,CATSRDPGRGYYEQYF
TRBJ1-3,.,.,TRBV6-5,TGTGCCAGCAGTTACGGCCAGACTGGAAACACCATATATTTT,CASSYGQTGNTIYF
TRBJ2-7,.,.,TRBV11-3,TGTGCCAGCAGCTTAGAACGGGAGATTGGCTACGAGCAGTACTTC,CASSLEREIGYEQYF
TRBJ1-2,.,TRBD1,TRBV2,TGTGCCAGCAGTGAACGGACAGGGGGCCTCTATGGCTACACCTTC,CASSERTGGLYGYTF